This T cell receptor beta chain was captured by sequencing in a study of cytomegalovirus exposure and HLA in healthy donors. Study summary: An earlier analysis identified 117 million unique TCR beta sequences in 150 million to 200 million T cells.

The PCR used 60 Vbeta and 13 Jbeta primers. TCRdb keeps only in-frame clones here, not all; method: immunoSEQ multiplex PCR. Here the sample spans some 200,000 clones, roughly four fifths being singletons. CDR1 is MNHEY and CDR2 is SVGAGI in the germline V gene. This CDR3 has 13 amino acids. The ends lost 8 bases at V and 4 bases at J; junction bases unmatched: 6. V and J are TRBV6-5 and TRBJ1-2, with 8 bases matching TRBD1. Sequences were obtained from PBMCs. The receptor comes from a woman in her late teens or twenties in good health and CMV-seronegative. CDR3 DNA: TGTGCCAGCCGACAGGGGCTCTCCTATGGCTACACCTTC. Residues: CASRQGLSYGYTF.